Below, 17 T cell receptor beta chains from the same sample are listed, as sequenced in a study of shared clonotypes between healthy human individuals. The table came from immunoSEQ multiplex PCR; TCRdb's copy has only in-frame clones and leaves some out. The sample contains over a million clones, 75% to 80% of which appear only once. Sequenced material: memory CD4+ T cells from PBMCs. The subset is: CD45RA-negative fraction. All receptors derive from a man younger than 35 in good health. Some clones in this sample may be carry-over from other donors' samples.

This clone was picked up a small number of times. The DNA of the CDR3 is TGTGCCAGCAGCTCCCACCGGGACAGGGGTATCGTTACCTACGAGCAGTACTTC. Protein product: CASSSHRDRGIVTYEQYF. The chain combines TRBV7-2 with TRBJ2-7; 10 bases are a match to TRBD1. Unmatched junction bases numbered 14, after V lost 4 bases and J lost 2 bases. Germline values: CDR1 SGHTA, CDR2 FQGNSA. The CDR3 loop spans 18 amino acids.

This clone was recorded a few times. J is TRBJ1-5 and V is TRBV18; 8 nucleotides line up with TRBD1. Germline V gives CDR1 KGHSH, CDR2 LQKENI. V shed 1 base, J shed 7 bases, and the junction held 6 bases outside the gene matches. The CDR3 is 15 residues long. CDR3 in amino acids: CASSPRTGREQPQHF. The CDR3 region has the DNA TGTGCCAGCTCACCACGGACAGGGCGGGAACAGCCCCAGCATTTT.

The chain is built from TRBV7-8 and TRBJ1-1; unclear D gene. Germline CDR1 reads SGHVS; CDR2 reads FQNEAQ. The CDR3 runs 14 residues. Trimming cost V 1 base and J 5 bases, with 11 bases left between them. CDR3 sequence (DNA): TGTGCCAGCAGCTTAGGACCCTTACGAACTGAAGCTTTCTTT. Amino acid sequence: CASSLGPLRTEAFF.

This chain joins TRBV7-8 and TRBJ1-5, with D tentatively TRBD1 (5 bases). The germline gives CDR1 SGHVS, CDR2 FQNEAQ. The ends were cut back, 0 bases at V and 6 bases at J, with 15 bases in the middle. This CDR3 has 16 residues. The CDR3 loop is CASSLARGGAPQPQHF. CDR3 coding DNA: TGTGCCAGCAGCTTAGCTCGGGGGGGTGCCCCTCAGCCCCAGCATTTT. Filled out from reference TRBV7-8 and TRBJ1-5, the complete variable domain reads GAGVSQSPRYKVAKRGQDVALRCDPISGHVSLFWYQQALGQGPEFLTYFQNEAQLDKSGLPSDRFFAERPEGSVSTLKIQRTQQEDSAVYLCASSLARGGAPQPQHFGDGTRLSIL.

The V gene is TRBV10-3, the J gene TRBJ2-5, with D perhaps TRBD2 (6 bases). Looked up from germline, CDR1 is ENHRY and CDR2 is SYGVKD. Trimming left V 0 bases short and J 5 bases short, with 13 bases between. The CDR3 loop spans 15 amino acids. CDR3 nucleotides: TGTGCCATCAGTGAGTCGCTAGCGACTATTGAGACCCAGTACTTC. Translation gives CAISESLATIETQYF.

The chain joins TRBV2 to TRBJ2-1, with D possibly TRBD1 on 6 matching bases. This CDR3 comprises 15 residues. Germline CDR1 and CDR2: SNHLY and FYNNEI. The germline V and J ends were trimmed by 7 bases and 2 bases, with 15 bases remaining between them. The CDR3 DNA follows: TGTGCCAGCATCATGGACAGCCCGACCTACAATGAGCAGTTCTTC. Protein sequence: CASIMDSPTYNEQFF.

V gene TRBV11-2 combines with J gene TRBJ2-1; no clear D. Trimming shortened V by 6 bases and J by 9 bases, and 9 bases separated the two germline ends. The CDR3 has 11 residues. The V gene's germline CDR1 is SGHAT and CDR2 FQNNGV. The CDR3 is CASRRGVEQFF. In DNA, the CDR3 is TGTGCCAGCAGGCGAGGAGTTGAGCAGTTCTTC.

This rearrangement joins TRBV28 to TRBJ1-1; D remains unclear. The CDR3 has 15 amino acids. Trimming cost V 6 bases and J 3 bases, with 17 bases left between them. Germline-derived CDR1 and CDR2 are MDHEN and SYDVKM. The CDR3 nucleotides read TGTGCCAGCAGGGTACTTAGGGCGAGGGACACTGAAGCTTTCTTT. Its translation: CASRVLRARDTEAFF.

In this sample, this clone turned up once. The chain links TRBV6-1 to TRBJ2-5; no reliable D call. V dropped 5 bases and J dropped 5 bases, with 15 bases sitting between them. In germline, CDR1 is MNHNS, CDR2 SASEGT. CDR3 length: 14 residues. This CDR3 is CASSRLTLGETQYF. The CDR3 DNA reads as TGTGCCAGCAGTCGCCTCACTTTGGGGGAGACCCAGTACTTC.

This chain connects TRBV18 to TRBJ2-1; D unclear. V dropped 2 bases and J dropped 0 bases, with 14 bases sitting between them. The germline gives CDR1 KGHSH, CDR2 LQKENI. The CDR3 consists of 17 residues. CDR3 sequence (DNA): TGTGCCAGCTCACCATCCCAGGCGGCGAGCTCCTACAATGAGCAGTTCTTC. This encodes CASSPSQAASSYNEQFF.

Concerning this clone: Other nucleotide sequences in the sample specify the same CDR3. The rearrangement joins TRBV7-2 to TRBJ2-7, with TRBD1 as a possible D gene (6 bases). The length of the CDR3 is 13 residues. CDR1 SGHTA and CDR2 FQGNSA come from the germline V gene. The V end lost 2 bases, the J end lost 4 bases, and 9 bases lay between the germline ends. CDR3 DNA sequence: TGTGCCAGCAGCTTATCAGGGGCTTACGAGCAGTACTTC. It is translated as CASSLSGAYEQYF.

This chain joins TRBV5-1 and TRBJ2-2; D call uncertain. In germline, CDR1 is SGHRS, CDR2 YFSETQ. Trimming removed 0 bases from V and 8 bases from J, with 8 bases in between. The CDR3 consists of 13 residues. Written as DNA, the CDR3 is TGCGCCAGCAGCTTGGTCCCGGATGGGGAGCTGTTTTTT. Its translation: CASSLVPDGELFF.

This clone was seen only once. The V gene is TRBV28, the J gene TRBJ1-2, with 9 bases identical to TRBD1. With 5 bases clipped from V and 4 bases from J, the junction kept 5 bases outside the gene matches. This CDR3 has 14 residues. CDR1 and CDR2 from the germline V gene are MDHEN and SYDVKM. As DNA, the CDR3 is TGTGCCAGCAGTCCAGGGACAGGGAGCTATGGCTACACCTTC. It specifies CASSPGTGSYGYTF.

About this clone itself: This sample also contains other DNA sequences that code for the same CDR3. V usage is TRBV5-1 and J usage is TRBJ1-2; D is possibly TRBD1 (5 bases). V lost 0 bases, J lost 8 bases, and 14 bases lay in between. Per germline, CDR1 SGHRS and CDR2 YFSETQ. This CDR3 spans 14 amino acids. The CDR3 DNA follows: TGCGCCAGCAGCTTGGTAGGGCAGGGAACCGGCTACACCTTC. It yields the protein CASSLVGQGTGYTF.

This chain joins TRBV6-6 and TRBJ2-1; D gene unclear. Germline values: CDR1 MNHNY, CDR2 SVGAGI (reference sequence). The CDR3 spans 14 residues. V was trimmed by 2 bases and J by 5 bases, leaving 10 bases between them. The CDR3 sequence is CASSYDPSDNEQFF. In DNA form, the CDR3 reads TGTGCCAGCAGTTACGACCCCTCTGACAATGAGCAGTTCTTC.

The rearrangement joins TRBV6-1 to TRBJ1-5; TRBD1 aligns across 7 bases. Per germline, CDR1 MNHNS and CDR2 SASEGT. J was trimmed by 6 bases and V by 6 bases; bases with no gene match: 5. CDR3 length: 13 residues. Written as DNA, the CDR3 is TGTGCCAGCAGCCCTGACAGGGTTCAGCCCCAGCATTTT. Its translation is CASSPDRVQPQHF.

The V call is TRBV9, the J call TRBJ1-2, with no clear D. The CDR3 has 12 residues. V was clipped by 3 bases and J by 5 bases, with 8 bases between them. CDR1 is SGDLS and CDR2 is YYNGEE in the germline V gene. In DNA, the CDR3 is TGTGCCAGCAGCGCAGGTCTTTATGGCTACACCTTC. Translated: CASSAGLYGYTF.